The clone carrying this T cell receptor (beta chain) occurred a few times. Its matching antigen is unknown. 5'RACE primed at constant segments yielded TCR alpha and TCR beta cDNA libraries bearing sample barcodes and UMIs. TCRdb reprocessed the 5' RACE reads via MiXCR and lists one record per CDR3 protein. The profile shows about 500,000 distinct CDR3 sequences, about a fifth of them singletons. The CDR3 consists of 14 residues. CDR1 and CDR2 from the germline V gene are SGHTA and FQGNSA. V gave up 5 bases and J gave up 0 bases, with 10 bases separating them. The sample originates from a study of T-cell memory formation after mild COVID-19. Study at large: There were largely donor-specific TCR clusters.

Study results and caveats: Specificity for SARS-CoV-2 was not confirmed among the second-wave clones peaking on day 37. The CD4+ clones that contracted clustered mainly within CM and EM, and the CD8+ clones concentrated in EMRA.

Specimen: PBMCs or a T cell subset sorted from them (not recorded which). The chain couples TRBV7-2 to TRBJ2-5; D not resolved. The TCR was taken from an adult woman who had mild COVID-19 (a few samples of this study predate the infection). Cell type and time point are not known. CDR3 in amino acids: CASSIRRDQETQYF. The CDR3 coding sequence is TGTGCCAGCAGCATCAGACGAGACCAAGAGACCCAGTACTTC. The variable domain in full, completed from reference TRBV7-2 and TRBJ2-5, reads GAGVSQSPSNKVTEKGKDVELRCDPISGHTALYWYRQSLGQGLEFLIYFQGNSAPDKSGLPSDRFSAERTGGSVSTLTIQRTQQEDSAVYLCASSIRRDQETQYFGPGTRLLVL.